This entry lists 26 T cell receptor beta chains sequenced from one sample in a study of cytotoxic CD8 clonotypes in ibrutinib-treated CLL. Only in-frame clones appear in the TCRdb table, and some are missing; sequencing was by immunoSEQ multiplex PCR. The sample holds about 76,000 clones, roughly 85% seen once. The sequencing used PBMCs, collected after 24 months of ibrutinib treatment. The origin of the receptors is a human donor with chronic lymphocytic leukemia.

This clone appeared once. The chain recombines TRBV7-9 with TRBJ1-2; TRBD1 agrees at 8 bases. The CDR3 runs to 14 residues. Looked up from germline, CDR1 is SEHNR and CDR2 is FQNEAQ (reference sequence). Trimming took 5 bases from V and 8 from J; bases not matched to a gene: 10. CDR3 DNA: TGTGCCAGCAGCCAACTGACAGGGGCGCACGGCTACACCTTC. It translates to CASSQLTGAHGYTF.

This clone was recorded only once. V is TRBV6-6 and J is TRBJ2-5; D is possibly TRBD1 or TRBD2 (7 bases each). Germline V CDR1 and CDR2: MNHNY, SVGAGI (reference sequence). Trimming removed 6 bases from V and 4 bases from J, with 18 bases in between. The CDR3 consists of 15 residues. The CDR3 bases are TGTGCCAGCAGCGGGAGGACAGGACACCGAGAGACCCAGTACTTC. Translated: CASSGRTGHRETQYF.

This sequence joins TRBV2 and TRBJ2-1; D perhaps matches TRBD2 (5 bases). Germline values: CDR1 SNHLY, CDR2 FYNNEI. This CDR3 is built from 15 residues. Trimming cost V 3 bases and J 2 bases, with 11 bases left between them. CDR3 DNA sequence: TGTGCCAGCAGTGAGGAGGCGTTCCCCTACAATGAGCAGTTCTTC. This sequence encodes CASSEEAFPYNEQFF.

The chain has TRBV11-2 and TRBJ2-2; D is unresolved. This CDR3 region has 17 residues. V lost 1 base, J lost 0 bases, and 12 bases lay in between. Germline V lookup: CDR1 SGHAT, CDR2 FQNNGV. The CDR3 bases are TGTGCCAGCAGCTTAGGATCGGCTAACTCGAACACCGGGGAGCTGTTTTTT. Amino acid sequence: CASSLGSANSNTGELFF.

The V gene is TRBV4-2, the J gene TRBJ2-6; D is possibly TRBD2 (6 bases). The germline CDR1 and CDR2 sequences are LGHNA and YNFKEQ. CDR3 size: 22 residues. The V and J ends lost 0 bases and 1 base respectively, with 25 bases between them. The CDR3 spells CASSQEVGTAGLLQSGANVLTF. CDR3 nucleotides: TGTGCCAGCAGCCAAGAGGTAGGGACTGCGGGGTTGCTACAATCTGGGGCCAACGTCCTGACTTTC.

This chain joins TRBV6-6 and TRBJ2-1, with 9 bases identical to TRBD1. This CDR3 is 16 amino acids long. The trim removed 0 bases at V and 12 bases at J, leaving 12 bases unmatched. Germline loops: CDR1 MNHNY, CDR2 SVGAGI (reference sequence). The chain's CDR3 is CASSYSPGTGYPGQFF. In nucleotides, the CDR3 is TGTGCCAGCAGTTACTCTCCCGGGACAGGGTACCCTGGGCAGTTCTTC.

In regard to this clone: Sequence at one end of the junction differs from germline and may be a read error. V usage is TRBV7-9 and J usage is TRBJ1-3, with no clear D. The CDR3 contains 17 residues. Germline V lookup: CDR1 SEHNR, CDR2 FQNEAQ (reference sequence). In nucleotides, the CDR3 is TGTGCCAGCAGCTTAGTGGTAAGGTCAGGCCCTGGAGACACCATATATTTT. This codes for CASSLVVRSGPGDTIYF.

This chain connects TRBV15 to TRBJ2-5; TRBD2 is a possible D gene (6 bases). V lost 3 bases to trimming and J lost 5 bases, with 10 bases between them. Germline V lookup: CDR1 LNHNV, CDR2 YYDKDF (reference sequence). The CDR3 is 13 amino acids. The CDR3 is CATSRTSRETQYF. As DNA, the CDR3 is TGTGCCACCAGCAGGACTAGTCGGGAGACCCAGTACTTC. The whole variable domain, remainder taken from reference TRBV15 and TRBJ2-5, is DAMVIQNPRYQVTQFGKPVTLSCSQTLNHNVMYWYQQKSSQAPKLLFHYYDKDFNNEADTPDNFQSRRPNTSFCFLDIRSPGLGDTAMYLCATSRTSRETQYFGPGTRLLVL.

The chain joins TRBV11-2 to TRBJ2-5; the D is unclear. The J call may be faulty, since TRBJ2-7 better matches the DNA end. CDR1 is SGHAT and CDR2 is FQNNGV in the germline V gene. CDR3 length equals 13 residues. DNA for the CDR3: TGTGCCAGCAGCTTCCCAGGCATCTACGAGCAGTACTTC. Amino acids: CASSFPGIYEQYF.

The chain recombines TRBV18 with TRBJ2-7, with 8 nucleotides matching TRBD1. V gave up 5 bases and J gave up 3 bases; unmatched junction bases: 9. The CDR3 is 15 amino acids. Germline CDR1 reads KGHSH; CDR2 reads LQKENI. CDR3 coding DNA: TGTGCCAGCTCAGGTGTTGGACAGGGAAACTACGAGCAGTACTTC. Residues: CASSGVGQGNYEQYF.

The V gene is TRBV7-9, the J gene TRBJ2-2, with TRBD2 matching over 9 bases. Losses at the gene ends were 5 bases for V and 12 bases for J; bases not matched to a gene: 10. The germline gives CDR1 SEHNR, CDR2 FQNEAQ (reference sequence). This CDR3 contains 14 residues. The chain's CDR3 is CASSEGLAGLKLFF. CDR3 DNA: TGTGCCAGCAGCGAAGGGCTAGCGGGACTTAAGCTGTTTTTT.

This chain uses TRBV7-9 with TRBJ1-2, with TRBD1 matching 10 bases. V shed 4 bases, J shed 4 bases, and the junction held 9 bases outside the gene matches. Germline V gives CDR1 SEHNR, CDR2 FQNEAQ (reference sequence). The CDR3 runs 16 residues. CDR3: CASSSSPGQGSYGYTF. The DNA for the CDR3 is TGTGCCAGCAGCTCATCACCGGGACAGGGGAGCTATGGCTACACCTTC.

The J gene is TRBJ2-5, the V gene TRBV30, with 12 nucleotides matching TRBD1. The junction had 7 bases not matched to a gene; V was cut back by 4 bases and J by 4 bases. CDR1 is GTSNPN and CDR2 is SVGIG in the germline V gene (reference sequence). There are 15 residues in the CDR3. Written as DNA, the CDR3 is TGTGCCTGGACCCTGGGACAGGGGGCATCAGAGACCCAGTACTTC. Amino acid sequence: CAWTLGQGASETQYF.

The J gene is TRBJ1-2, the V gene TRBV7-2, with a possible D match to TRBD1 (6 bases). CDR1 SGHTA and CDR2 FQGNSA come from the germline V gene. V was shortened by 3 bases and J by 5 bases, with 19 bases between the two germline ends. The CDR3 totals 16 residues. CDR3 nucleotide sequence: TGTGCCAGCAGCTTGCAACCGGGACATAAAACTTATGGCTACACCTTC. Translating gives CASSLQPGHKTYGYTF.

The chain couples TRBV4-2 to TRBJ2-5, with 11 bases fitting TRBD2. The CDR3 runs to 15 residues. Looked up from germline, CDR1 is LGHNA and CDR2 is YNFKEQ. J was trimmed by 1 base and V by 3 bases; bases with no gene match: 1. This CDR3 reads CASSHGTSGQETQYF. Written as DNA, the CDR3 is TGTGCCAGCAGCCATGGGACTAGCGGCCAAGAGACCCAGTACTTC.

A few counts support this clone. The chain couples TRBV7-9 to TRBJ2-2; 9 bases fit TRBD1. V dropped 6 bases and J dropped 3; count of bases not matched to a gene: 5. This CDR3 is 15 amino acids long. The V gene's germline CDR1 is SEHNR and CDR2 FQNEAQ (reference sequence). CDR3 loop: CASRPGTGYTGELFF. As DNA, the CDR3 is TGTGCCAGCAGACCCGGGACAGGGTACACCGGGGAGCTGTTTTTT.

V and J are TRBV7-2 and TRBJ2-2, with 7 bases lining up with TRBD1. Germline assignment: CDR1 SGHTA and CDR2 FQGNSA. Trimming cost V 3 bases and J 4 bases; bases outside gene matches: 5. The length of the CDR3 is 15 residues. CDR3 coding DNA: TGTGCCAGCAGCTTGGACAGGTTCATCACCGGGGAGCTGTTTTTT. Its translation is CASSLDRFITGELFF. Full variable domain (missing parts from reference TRBV7-2 and TRBJ2-2): GAGVSQSPSNKVTEKGKDVELRCDPISGHTALYWYRQSLGQGLEFLIYFQGNSAPDKSGLPSDRFSAERTGGSVSTLTIQRTQQEDSAVYLCASSLDRFITGELFFGEGSRLTVL.

In its sample, this clone was seen a few times. J is TRBJ2-7 and V is TRBV6-1; D not certain. There are 15 residues in the CDR3. Trimming stripped 1 base from V and 2 bases from J, with 12 bases between. From germline, CDR1 is MNHNS and CDR2 SASEGT. The CDR3 region has the DNA TGTGCCAGCAGTGAAGGTCTCGGACCCCCCTACGAGCAGTACTTC. Residues: CASSEGLGPPYEQYF.

This clone occurred once. This chain joins TRBV5-3 and TRBJ2-1; D call uncertain. TRBV5-3 carries the ORF label, with uncertain function. Trimming removed 4 bases at V and 9 bases at J, with 14 bases between. The CDR3 extends over 13 amino acids. DNA of the CDR3: TGTGCCAGAAGCCCTGGTCCGCAGGTTGAGCAGTTCTTC. Translation gives CARSPGPQVEQFF.

This chain connects TRBV10-2 to TRBJ2-1, with TRBD2 matching 13 bases. Germline CDR1 WSHSY, CDR2 SAAADI. The CDR3 consists of 15 residues. After removal of 7 bases from V and 5 bases from J, the junction contained 5 bases not matched to a gene. The CDR3 DNA reads TGCGCCAGCAAAGACGGGACTAGCGGGAACAATGAGCAGTTCTTC. Its protein is CASKDGTSGNNEQFF.

CDR3 in amino acids: CCVGTPAPGELFF. The CDR3 DNA reads as TGTTGCGTCGGGACCCCCGCTCCCGGGGAGCTGTTTTTT. The rearrangement uses TRBV28 and TRBJ2-2; D could derive from TRBD1 or TRBD2 (5 bases each). CDR1 is MDHEN and CDR2 is SYDVKM in the germline V gene. The CDR3 totals 13 residues.

This clone has just one count. The chain uses TRBV28 and TRBJ2-5; 7 bases are shared with TRBD1. From germline, CDR1 is MDHEN and CDR2 SYDVKM. Trimming at V came to 8 bases and at J to 5 bases, leaving 5 bases not matched to a gene. The CDR3 totals 12 residues. DNA of the CDR3: TGTGCCAGCCAGACAGGGCTCGAGACCCAGTACTTC. Its protein is CASQTGLETQYF.

V usage is TRBV7-9 and J usage is TRBJ2-1, with D unresolved. V dropped 1 base and J dropped 5 bases, with 0 bases sitting between them. Germline V CDR1 and CDR2: SEHNR, FQNEAQ (reference sequence). The CDR3 is made up of 11 amino acids. In nucleotides, the CDR3 is TGTGCCAGCAGCTTAGACAATGAGCAGTTCTTC. Its translation is CASSLDNEQFF.

The chain joins TRBV5-1 to TRBJ2-1; D remains ambiguous. CDR1 and CDR2 from the germline V gene are SGHRS and YFSETQ. V was trimmed by 0 bases and J by 2 bases, leaving 9 bases between them. The CDR3 covers 15 residues. This chain's CDR3 is CASSLGDTPYNEQFF. The CDR3 nucleotides are TGCGCCAGCAGCTTGGGTGATACGCCCTACAATGAGCAGTTCTTC.

This rearrangement joins TRBV30 to TRBJ1-1, with D possibly being TRBD1 (5 bases). The CDR3 loop spans 16 amino acids. The V end lost 2 bases, the J end lost 0 bases, and 16 bases lay between the germline ends. Germline loops: CDR1 GTSNPN, CDR2 SVGIG (reference sequence). CDR3 nucleotides: TGTGCCTGGAGTAAAGGACAAGGGAGGTTGAACACTGAAGCTTTCTTT. Protein sequence: CAWSKGQGRLNTEAFF.

The rearrangement uses TRBV10-3 and TRBJ2-7, with 9 bases matching TRBD1. V lost 10 bases and J lost 3; bases outside the gene matches: 13. CDR3 size: 15 residues. The germline CDR1 and CDR2 sequences are ENHRY and SYGVKD. CDR3 nucleotide sequence: TGTGCCACCACTGCCAGGACAGGGGTCTTCTACGAGCAGTACTTC. This encodes CATTARTGVFYEQYF.